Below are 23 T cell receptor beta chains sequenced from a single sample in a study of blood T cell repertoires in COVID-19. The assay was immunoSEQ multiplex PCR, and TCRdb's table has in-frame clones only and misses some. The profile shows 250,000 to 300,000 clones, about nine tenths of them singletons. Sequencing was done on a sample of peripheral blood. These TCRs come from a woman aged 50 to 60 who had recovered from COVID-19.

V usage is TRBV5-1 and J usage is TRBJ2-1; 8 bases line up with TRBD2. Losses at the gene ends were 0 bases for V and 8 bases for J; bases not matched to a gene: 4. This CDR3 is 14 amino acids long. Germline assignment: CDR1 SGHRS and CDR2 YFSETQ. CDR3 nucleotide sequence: TGCGCCAGCAGCTTGGAGGTAGCGGGACATGAGCAGTTCTTC. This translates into CASSLEVAGHEQFF.

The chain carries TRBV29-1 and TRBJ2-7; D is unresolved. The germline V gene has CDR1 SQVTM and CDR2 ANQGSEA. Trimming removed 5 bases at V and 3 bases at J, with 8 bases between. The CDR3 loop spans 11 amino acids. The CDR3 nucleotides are TGCAGCGTTATCAGAAACTACGAGCAGTACTTC. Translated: CSVIRNYEQYF.

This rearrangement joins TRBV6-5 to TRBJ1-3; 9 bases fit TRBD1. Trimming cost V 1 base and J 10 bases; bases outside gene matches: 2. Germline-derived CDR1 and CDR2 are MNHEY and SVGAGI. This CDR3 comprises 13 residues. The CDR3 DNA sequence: TGTGCCAGCAGTTACTTCGGACAGGGGACCATATATTTT. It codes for CASSYFGQGTIYF.

The CDR3 DNA reads TGTGCCAGCAGTTTCGTGGGGGCGAGAGGAAACATTCAGTACTTC. Protein product: CASSFVGARGNIQYF. The chain combines TRBV28 with TRBJ2-4; weak D call: TRBD1 (6 bases). The germline CDR1 and CDR2 sequences are MDHEN and SYDVKM. The CDR3 covers 15 residues. V was cut by 3 bases and J by 6 bases, with 15 bases left in between.

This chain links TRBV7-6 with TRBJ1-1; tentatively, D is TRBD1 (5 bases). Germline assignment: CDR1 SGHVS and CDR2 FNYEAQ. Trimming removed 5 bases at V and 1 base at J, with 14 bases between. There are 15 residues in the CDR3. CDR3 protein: CASSAWGGRNTEAFF. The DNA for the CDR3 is TGTGCCAGCAGCGCATGGGGGGGTAGGAACACTGAAGCTTTCTTT.

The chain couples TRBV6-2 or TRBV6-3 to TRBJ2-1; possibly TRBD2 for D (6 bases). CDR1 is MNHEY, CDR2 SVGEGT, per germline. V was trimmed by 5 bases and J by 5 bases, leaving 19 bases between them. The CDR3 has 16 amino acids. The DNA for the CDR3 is TGTGCCAGCAGTACCTATTGGGGCGGGGAACACAATGAGCAGTTCTTC. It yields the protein CASSTYWGGEHNEQFF.

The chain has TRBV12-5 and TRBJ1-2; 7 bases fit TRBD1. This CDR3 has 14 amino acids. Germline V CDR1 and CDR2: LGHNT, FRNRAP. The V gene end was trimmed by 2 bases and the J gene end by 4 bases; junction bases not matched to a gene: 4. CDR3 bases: TGTGCTAGTGGTTTGATTGCAGGGGGCTATGGCTACACCTTC. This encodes CASGLIAGGYGYTF.

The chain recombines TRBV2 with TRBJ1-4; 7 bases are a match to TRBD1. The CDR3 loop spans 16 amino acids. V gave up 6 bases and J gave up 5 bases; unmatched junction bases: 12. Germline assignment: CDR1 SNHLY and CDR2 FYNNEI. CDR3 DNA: TGTGCCAGCAGCGCAATCGGGGACAGACGGAATGAAAAACTGTTTTTT. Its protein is CASSAIGDRRNEKLFF.

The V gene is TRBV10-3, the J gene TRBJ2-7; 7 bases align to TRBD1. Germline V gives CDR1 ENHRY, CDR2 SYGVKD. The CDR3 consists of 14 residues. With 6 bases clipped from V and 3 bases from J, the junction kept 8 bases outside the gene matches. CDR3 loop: CAISRTGTVYEQYF. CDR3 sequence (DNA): TGTGCCATCAGCCGTACCGGGACAGTCTACGAGCAGTACTTC.

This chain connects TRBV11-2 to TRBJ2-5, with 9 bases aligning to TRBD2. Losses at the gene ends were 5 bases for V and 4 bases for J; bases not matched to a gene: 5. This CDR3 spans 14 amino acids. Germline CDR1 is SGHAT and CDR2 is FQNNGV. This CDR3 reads CASSAVAGVETQYF. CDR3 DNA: TGTGCCAGCAGCGCCGTAGCGGGAGTAGAGACCCAGTACTTC.

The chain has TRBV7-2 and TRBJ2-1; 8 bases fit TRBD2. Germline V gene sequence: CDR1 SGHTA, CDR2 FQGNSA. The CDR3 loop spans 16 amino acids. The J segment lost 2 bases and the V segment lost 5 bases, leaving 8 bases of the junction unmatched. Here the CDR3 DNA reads TGTGCCAGCAGCCCGGACGGCGGGGGGACCTACAATGAGCAGTTCTTC. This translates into CASSPDGGGTYNEQFF.

CDR3 sequence (DNA): TGTGCCAGCAGCTCGGAGGCTAGCGGGGGGGTAGTGAAGACCCAGTACTTC. Its translation is CASSSEASGGVVKTQYF. The chain employs TRBV5-4 and TRBJ2-5, with 12 bases lining up with TRBD2. In germline, CDR1 is SGHNT, CDR2 YYREEE (reference sequence). The CDR3 length is 17 residues. V shed 3 bases, J shed 6 bases, and the junction held 12 bases outside the gene matches.

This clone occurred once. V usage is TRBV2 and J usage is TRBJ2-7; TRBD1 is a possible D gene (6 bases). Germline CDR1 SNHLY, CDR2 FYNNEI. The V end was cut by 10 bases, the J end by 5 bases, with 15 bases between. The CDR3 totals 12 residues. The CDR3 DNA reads TGTGCCACCTCGGACAGCTACGACGAGCAGTACTTC. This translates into CATSDSYDEQYF.

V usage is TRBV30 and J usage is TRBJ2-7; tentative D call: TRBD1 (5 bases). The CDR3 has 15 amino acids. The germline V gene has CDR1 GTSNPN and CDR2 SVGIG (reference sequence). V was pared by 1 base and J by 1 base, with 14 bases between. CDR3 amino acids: CAWSALYDRSYEQYF. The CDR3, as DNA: TGTGCCTGGAGTGCTCTATACGACAGATCCTACGAGCAGTACTTC.

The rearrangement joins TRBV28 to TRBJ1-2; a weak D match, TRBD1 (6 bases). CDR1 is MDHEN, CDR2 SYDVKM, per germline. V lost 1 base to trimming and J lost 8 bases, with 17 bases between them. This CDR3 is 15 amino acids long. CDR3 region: CASSLSSAGARGYTF. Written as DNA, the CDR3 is TGTGCCAGCAGTTTATCCTCGGCGGGGGCGCGGGGCTACACCTTC.

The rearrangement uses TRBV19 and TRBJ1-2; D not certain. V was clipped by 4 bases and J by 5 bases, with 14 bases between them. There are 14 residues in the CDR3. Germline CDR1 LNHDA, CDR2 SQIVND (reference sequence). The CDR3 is CASSTAYSPYGYTF. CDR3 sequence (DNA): TGTGCCAGTAGTACCGCCTACTCGCCGTATGGCTACACCTTC.

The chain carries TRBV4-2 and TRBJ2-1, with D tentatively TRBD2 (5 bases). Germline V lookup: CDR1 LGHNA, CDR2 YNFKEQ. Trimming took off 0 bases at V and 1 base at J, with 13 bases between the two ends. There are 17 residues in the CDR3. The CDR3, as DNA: TGTGCCAGCAGCCAAGAGGAGGTACTCCGTTCCTACAATGAGCAGTTCTTC. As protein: CASSQEEVLRSYNEQFF.

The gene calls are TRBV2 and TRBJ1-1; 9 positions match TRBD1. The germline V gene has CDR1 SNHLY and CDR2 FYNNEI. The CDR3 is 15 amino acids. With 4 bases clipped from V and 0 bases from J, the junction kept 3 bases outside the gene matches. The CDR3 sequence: CASSVRTGVNTEAFF. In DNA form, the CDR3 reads TGTGCCAGCAGTGTCCGGACAGGGGTGAACACTGAAGCTTTCTTT.

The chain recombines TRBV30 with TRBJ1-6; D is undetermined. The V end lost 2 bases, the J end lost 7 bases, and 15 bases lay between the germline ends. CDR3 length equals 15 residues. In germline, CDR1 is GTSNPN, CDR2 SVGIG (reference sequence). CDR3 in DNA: TGTGCCTGGAGTAAACCCAGACGGGTCAATTCACCCCTCCACTTT. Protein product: CAWSKPRRVNSPLHF.

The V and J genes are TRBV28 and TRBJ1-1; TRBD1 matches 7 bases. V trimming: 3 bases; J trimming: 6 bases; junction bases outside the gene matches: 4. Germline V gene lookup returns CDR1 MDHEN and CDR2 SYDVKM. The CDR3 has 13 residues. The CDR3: CASSFVTGSEAFF. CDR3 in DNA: TGTGCCAGCAGTTTCGTGACAGGGTCTGAAGCTTTCTTT.

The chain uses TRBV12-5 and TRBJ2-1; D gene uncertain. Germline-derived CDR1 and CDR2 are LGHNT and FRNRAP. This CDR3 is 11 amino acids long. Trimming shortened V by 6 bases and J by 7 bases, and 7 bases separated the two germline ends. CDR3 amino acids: CASGHGNEQFF. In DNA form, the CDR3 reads TGTGCTAGTGGCCACGGGAATGAGCAGTTCTTC.

The CDR3 sequence is CASSQDLHRKETQYF. The CDR3, as DNA: TGCGCCAGCAGCCAAGATCTCCACAGAAAAGAGACCCAGTACTTC. The V gene is TRBV4-1, the J gene TRBJ2-5; D is undetermined. V was cut by 0 bases and J by 3 bases, with 11 bases left in between. CDR1 MGHRA and CDR2 YSYEKL come from the germline V gene. The CDR3 contains 15 residues.

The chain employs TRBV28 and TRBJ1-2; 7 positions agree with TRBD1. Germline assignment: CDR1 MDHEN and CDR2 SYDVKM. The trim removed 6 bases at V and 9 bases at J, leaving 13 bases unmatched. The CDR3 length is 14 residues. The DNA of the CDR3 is TGTGCCAGCAGCAGGGACAGACCCCTAGATAGCTACACCTTC. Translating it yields CASSRDRPLDSYTF.